Reported below is one T cell receptor (beta chain). Its specificity is unknown. An end of the junction differs from the germline gene, which may be a read error. Other DNA sequences within the sample encode an identical CDR3. This sample was included in a study of T cells in localized non-small cell lung cancer. Clones were sequenced by immunoSEQ multiplex PCR, and TCRdb holds only the in-frame ones, with some missing. The sample lists about 59,000 clones, approximately 90% occurring once. Study results and limitations: The study linked higher blood T cell density to longer overall survival. Uninvolved neighboring lung showed the greatest T cell clonality, exceeding tumor. Only one tumor region went through sequencing, so heterogeneity may still be there. Within adjacent lung there appeared a median approximately 59 of the top 100 tumor clones.

The CDR3 extends over 14 amino acids. Germline V gene sequence: CDR1 SGHAT, CDR2 FQDESV (reference sequence). This clonotype was sampled from a man aged 35-75 years with stage I lung adenocarcinoma. The V gene is TRBV11-1, the J gene TRBJ1-1, with unresolved D. The sequenced sample was peripheral blood, obtained before any cancer treatment. CDR3 nucleotide sequence: TGTGCCAGCAGCTTAAAGGAGTTGAACACTGAAGCTTTCTTC. It specifies CASSLKELNTEAFF.